What follows describes a single TCR beta chain. Its antigen is as yet unknown. V was clipped by 3 bases and J by 6 bases; unmatched bases: 1. Germline CDR1 reads SEHNR; CDR2 reads FQNEAQ (reference sequence). The length of the CDR3 is 13 residues. Time point reported: week 11, during vaccination. In every dose of vaccine, 300 ug of mutant IDH1 20-mer peptide was given alongside topical imiquimod. This sample is drawn from a study of a mutant IDH1 vaccine in newly diagnosed glioma. Data came from immunoSEQ multiplex PCR; TCRdb stores just in-frame clones and leaves some out. The sample holds around 25,000 clones, around 77% seen once.

This sequence joins TRBV7-9 and TRBJ2-2; 7 bases map to TRBD1. The source is a woman aged 18-29 years with glioma. The source material was PBMCs, sampled from a glioma patient whose treatment included an IDH1 peptide vaccine. CDR3 protein: CASSLTGSGELFF. For the CDR3, the DNA is TGTGCCAGCAGCTTGACAGGGTCCGGGGAGCTGTTTTTT.